The next 9 T cell receptor beta chains were all read from a single sample in a study of T cells after yellow fever vaccination. Each CDR3 protein is one row after TCRdb ran MiXCR on the 5' RACE reads. The profile shows about 340,000 distinct CDR3 sequences, 8.7% of them singletons. The material was PBMCs, obtained on the day of the first yellow fever vaccination. These receptors were collected from a man aged 18 to 29 who received the YFV17D yellow fever vaccine.

J is TRBJ1-2 and V is TRBV7-2; D is undetermined. CDR1 SGHTA and CDR2 FQGNSA come from the germline V gene. V lost 1 base and J lost 4, with 1 base in between. This CDR3 is built from 11 residues. The CDR3 here is CASSLVYGYTF. The CDR3 DNA is TGTGCCAGCAGCTTAGTCTATGGCTACACCTTC.

This chain joins TRBV5-6 and TRBJ2-7; 10 positions agree with TRBD1. CDR3 length: 17 residues. Germline CDR1 SGHDT, CDR2 YYEEEE. The J segment lost 13 bases and the V segment lost 0 bases, leaving 19 bases of the junction unmatched. The CDR3 is CASSLALRQGAEHGSYF. CDR3 nucleotide sequence: TGTGCCAGCAGCTTGGCCTTAAGACAGGGGGCCGAGCACGGTTCTTACTTC.

The gene calls are TRBV7-2 and TRBJ1-1, with D perhaps matching TRBD1 (6 bases). This CDR3 is built from 17 residues. With 5 bases removed from V and 1 base from J, the gap between germline ends came to 20 bases. Germline V gene sequence: CDR1 SGHTA, CDR2 FQGNSA. The CDR3 reads CASSAMLDSLSNTEAFF. The CDR3 DNA is TGTGCCAGCAGCGCTATGCTGGACAGTCTATCGAACACTGAAGCTTTCTTT.

The chain carries TRBV5-1 and TRBJ2-1; D might be TRBD1 (5 bases). Germline loops: CDR1 SGHRS, CDR2 YFSETQ. This CDR3 spans 14 amino acids. Trimming shortened V by 0 bases and J by 8 bases, and 12 bases separated the two germline ends. In DNA, the CDR3 is TGCGCCAGCAGCTTGGGACAGTTTTTGGATGAGCAGTTCTTC. This codes for CASSLGQFLDEQFF.

This clonotype was found many times. The gene calls are TRBV5-1 and TRBJ1-1, with 10 bases fitting TRBD1. The ends lost 4 bases at V and 5 bases at J; junction bases unmatched: 5. The CDR3 contains 14 residues. Germline V gene sequence: CDR1 SGHRS, CDR2 YFSETQ. The CDR3 loop is CASSIGTGETEAFF. The CDR3 bases are TGCGCCAGCAGCATTGGGACAGGGGAAACTGAAGCTTTCTTT.

This clonotype has only a few counts. V usage is TRBV4-3 and J usage is TRBJ1-4, with D uncertain. CDR3 length: 15 amino acids. V was shortened by 1 base and J by 7 bases, with 13 bases between the two germline ends. Germline V gene data show CDR1 as LGHNA and CDR2 as YSLEER. CDR3 sequence: CASSQGANEGEKLFF. The CDR3 region has the DNA TGCGCCAGCAGCCAAGGTGCTAACGAAGGTGAAAAACTGTTTTTT.

This sequence joins TRBV6-5 and TRBJ1-5; TRBD1 might be the D (6 bases). The CDR3 is made up of 16 amino acids. Germline CDR1 and CDR2: MNHEY and SVGAGI. The V and J ends lost 2 bases and 3 bases respectively, with 14 bases between them. CDR3 protein: CASSYSIGGINQPQHF. The CDR3, as DNA: TGTGCCAGCAGTTACAGTATAGGGGGAATCAATCAGCCCCAGCATTTT.

This clonotype appeared a few times. This chain links TRBV6-1 with TRBJ2-1, with TRBD2 matching 8 bases. In germline, CDR1 is MNHNS, CDR2 SASEGT. The CDR3 consists of 16 residues. V lost 5 bases to trimming and J lost 0 bases; unmatched junction nucleotides: 6. The chain's CDR3 is CASSTRTSYSYNEQFF. The CDR3 DNA sequence: TGTGCCAGCAGTACCCGGACTAGCTACTCCTACAATGAGCAGTTCTTC.

The rearrangement uses TRBV6-1 and TRBJ1-2; D unclear. Germline loops: CDR1 MNHNS, CDR2 SASEGT. The CDR3 covers 13 residues. The germline V and J ends were trimmed by 0 bases and 8 bases, with 10 bases remaining between them. The CDR3 DNA reads as TGTGCCAGCAGTGAAGCGACATACTGGGGCTACACCTTC. The encoded protein is CASSEATYWGYTF.